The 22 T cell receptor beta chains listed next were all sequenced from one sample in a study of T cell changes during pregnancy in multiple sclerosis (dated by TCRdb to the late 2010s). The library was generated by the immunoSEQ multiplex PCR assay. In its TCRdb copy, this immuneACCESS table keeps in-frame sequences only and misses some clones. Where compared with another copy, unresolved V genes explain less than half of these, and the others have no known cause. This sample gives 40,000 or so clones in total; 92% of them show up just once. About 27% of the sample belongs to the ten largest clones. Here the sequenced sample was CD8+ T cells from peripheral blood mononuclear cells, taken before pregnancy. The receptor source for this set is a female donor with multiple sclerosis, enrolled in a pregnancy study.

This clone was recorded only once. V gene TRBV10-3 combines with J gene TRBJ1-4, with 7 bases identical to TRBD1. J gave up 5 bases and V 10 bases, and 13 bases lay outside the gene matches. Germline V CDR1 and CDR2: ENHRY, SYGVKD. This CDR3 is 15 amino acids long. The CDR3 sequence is CASRDSPALNEKLFF. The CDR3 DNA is TGTGCCAGTAGGGACAGCCCAGCCCTAAATGAAAAACTGTTTTTT.

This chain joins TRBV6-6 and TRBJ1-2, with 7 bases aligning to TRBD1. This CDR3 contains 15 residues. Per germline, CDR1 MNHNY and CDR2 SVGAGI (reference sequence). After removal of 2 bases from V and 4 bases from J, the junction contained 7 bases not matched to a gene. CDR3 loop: CASSYEDRFFYGYTF. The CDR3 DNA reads TGTGCCAGCAGTTACGAGGACAGGTTTTTCTATGGCTACACCTTC.

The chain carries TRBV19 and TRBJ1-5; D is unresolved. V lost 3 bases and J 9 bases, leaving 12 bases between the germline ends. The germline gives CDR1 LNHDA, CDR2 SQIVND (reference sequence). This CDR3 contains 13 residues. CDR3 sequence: CASSMGGLGPQHF. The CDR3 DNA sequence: TGTGCCAGTAGTATGGGAGGCTTAGGGCCCCAGCATTTT.

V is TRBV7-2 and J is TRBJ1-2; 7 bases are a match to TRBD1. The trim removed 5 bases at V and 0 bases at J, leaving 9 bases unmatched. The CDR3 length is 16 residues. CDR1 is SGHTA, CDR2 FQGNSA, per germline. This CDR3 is CASSHRGGDSNYGYTF. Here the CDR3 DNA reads TGTGCCAGCAGCCACAGGGGTGGGGATTCTAACTATGGCTACACCTTC. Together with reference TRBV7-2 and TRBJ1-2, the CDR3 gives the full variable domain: GAGVSQSPSNKVTEKGKDVELRCDPISGHTALYWYRQSLGQGLEFLIYFQGNSAPDKSGLPSDRFSAERTGGSVSTLTIQRTQQEDSAVYLCASSHRGGDSNYGYTFGSGTRLTVV.

In nucleotides, the CDR3 is TGTGCCAGCAGTGAGGCGGTATCCTACGAGCAGTACTTC. This encodes CASSEAVSYEQYF. This rearrangement joins TRBV6-1 to TRBJ2-7; D unclear. The CDR3 covers 13 residues. Germline V gene sequence: CDR1 MNHNS, CDR2 SASEGT. V was clipped by 3 bases and J by 1 base, with 7 bases between them.

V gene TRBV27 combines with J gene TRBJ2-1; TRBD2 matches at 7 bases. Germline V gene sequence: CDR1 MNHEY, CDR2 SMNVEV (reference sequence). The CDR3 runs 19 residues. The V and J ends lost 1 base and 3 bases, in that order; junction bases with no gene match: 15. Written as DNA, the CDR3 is TGTGCCAGCAGTTTATACCCCGAGGTGATAGCGGGCTTCTACAATGAGCAGTTCTTC. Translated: CASSLYPEVIAGFYNEQFF.

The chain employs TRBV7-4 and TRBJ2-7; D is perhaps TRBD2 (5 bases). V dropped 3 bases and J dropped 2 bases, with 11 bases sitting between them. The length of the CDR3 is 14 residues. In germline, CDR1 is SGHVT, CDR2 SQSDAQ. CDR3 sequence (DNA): TGTGCCAGCAGCTTGAATAGCGAGACCTACGAGCAGTACTTC. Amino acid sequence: CASSLNSETYEQYF.

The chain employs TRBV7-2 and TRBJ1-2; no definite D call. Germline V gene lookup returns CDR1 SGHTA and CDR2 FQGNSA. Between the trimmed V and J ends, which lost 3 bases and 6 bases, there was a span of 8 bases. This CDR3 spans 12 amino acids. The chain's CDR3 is CASSFEPDGYTF. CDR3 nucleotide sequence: TGTGCCAGCAGCTTTGAGCCCGATGGCTACACCTTC.

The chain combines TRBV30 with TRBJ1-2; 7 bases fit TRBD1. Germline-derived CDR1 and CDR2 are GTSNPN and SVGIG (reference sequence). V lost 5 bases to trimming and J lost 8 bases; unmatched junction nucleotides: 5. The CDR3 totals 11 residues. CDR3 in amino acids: CAWGTQGGYTF. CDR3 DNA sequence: TGTGCCTGGGGGACACAGGGGGGCTACACCTTC.

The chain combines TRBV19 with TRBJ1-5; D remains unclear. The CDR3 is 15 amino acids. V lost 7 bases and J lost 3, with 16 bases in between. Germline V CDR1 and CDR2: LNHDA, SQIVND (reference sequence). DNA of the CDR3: TGTGCCAGTACCCTTACCCGGAGAAACAATCAGCCCCAGCATTTT. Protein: CASTLTRRNNQPQHF.

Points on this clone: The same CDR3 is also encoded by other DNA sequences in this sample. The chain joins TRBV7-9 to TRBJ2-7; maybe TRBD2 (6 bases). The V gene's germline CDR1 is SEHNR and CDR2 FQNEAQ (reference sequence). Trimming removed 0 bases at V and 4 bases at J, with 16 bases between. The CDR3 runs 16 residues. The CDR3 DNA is TGTGCCAGCAGCTTAGCGGGCGGGACGGCTGTTTACGAGCAGTACTTC. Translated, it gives CASSLAGGTAVYEQYF.

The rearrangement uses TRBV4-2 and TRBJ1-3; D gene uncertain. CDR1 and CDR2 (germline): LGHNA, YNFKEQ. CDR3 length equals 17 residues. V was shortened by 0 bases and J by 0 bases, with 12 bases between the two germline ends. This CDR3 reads CASSQERTSSSGNTIYF. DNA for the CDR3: TGTGCCAGCAGCCAAGAAAGGACTTCCAGCTCTGGAAACACCATATATTTT.

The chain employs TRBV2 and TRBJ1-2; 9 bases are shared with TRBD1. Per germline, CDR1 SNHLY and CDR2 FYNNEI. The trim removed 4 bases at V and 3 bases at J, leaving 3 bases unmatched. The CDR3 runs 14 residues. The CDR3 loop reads CASSGGQGYYGYTF. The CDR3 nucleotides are TGTGCCAGCAGTGGGGGACAGGGCTACTATGGCTACACCTTC.

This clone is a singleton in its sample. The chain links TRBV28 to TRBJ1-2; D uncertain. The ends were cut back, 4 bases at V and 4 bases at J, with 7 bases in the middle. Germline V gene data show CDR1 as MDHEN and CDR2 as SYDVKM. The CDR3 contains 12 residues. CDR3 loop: CASSSAAYGYTF. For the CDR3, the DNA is TGTGCCAGCAGTTCAGCGGCCTATGGCTACACCTTC.

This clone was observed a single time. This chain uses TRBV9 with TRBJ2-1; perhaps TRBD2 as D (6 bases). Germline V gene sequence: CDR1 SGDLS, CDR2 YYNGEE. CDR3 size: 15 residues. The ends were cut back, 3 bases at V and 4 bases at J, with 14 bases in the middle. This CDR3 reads CASSGGRDAYNEQFF. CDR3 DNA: TGTGCCAGCAGCGGAGGGCGGGACGCGTACAATGAGCAGTTCTTC.

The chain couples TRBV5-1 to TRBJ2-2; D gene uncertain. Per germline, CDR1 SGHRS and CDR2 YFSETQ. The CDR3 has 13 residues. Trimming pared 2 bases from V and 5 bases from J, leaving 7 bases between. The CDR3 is CASSFVATGELFF. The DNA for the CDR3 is TGCGCCAGCAGCTTCGTAGCAACCGGGGAGCTGTTTTTT.

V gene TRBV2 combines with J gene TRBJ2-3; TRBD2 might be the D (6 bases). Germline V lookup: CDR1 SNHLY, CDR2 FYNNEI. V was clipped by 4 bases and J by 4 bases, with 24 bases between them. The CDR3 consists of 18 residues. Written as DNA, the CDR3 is TGTGCCAGCAGTGCTCCTCTGACCGGGACTCTCGGCCCAGATACGCAGTATTTT. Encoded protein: CASSAPLTGTLGPDTQYF.

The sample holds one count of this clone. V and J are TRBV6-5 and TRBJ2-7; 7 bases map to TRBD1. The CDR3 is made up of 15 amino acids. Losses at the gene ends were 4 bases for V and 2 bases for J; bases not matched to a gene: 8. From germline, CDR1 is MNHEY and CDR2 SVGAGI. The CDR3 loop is CASSSRTGHTYEQYF. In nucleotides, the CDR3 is TGTGCCAGCAGTTCTCGGACAGGTCACACCTACGAGCAGTACTTC.

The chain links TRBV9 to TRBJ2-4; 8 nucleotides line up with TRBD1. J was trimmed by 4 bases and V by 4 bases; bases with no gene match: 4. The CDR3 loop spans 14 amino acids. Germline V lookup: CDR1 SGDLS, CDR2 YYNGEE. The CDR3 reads CASSHQGAKNIQYF. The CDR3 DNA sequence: TGTGCCAGCAGCCACCAGGGGGCTAAAAACATTCAGTACTTC.

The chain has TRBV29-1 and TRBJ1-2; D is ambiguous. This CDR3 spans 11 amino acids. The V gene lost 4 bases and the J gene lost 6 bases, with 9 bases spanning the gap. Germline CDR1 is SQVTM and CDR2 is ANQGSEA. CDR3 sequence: CSVVKSDGYTF. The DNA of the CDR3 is TGCAGCGTTGTAAAATCGGATGGCTACACCTTC.

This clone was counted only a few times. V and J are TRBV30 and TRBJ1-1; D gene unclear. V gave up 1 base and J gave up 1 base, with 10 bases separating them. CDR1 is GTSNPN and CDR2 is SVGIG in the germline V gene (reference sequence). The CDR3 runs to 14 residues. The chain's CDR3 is CAWSDFQWNTEAFF. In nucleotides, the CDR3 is TGTGCCTGGAGTGATTTCCAGTGGAACACTGAAGCTTTCTTT.

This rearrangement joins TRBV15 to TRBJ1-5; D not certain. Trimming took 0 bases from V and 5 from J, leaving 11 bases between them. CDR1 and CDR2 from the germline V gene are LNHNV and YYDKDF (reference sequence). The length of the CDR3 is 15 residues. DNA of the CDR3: TGTGCCACCAGCAGAGATGGTCCGGAGGATCAGCCCCAGCATTTT. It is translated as CATSRDGPEDQPQHF.